This T cell receptor beta chain was found in a study of T cell responses to AZD1222 COVID-19 vaccine. Study-wide points: Scientists sampled the repertoires only once the peak T cell response had passed.

Germline CDR1 reads SQVTM; CDR2 reads ANQGSEA. The CDR3 has 14 residues. With 6 bases clipped from V and 8 bases from J, the junction kept 14 bases outside the gene matches. Method: immunoSEQ multiplex PCR; TCRdb's copy keeps in-frame clones and lacks some. The repertoire holds under 95,000 clones, 85% to 90% seen once, with 1.3% to 1.5% in the top ten. Concerning this clone itself: What it binds is unknown.

This specimen consisted of peripheral blood, obtained 28 days after the second AZD1222 dose. V gene TRBV29-1 combines with J gene TRBJ2-7; 9 nucleotides line up with TRBD1. This clonotype was obtained from an adult who received the AZD1222 COVID-19 vaccine. In DNA form, the CDR3 reads TGCAGCGTCCTAGCCTACAGGGGGCAGATGCAGCAGTACTTC. It codes for CSVLAYRGQMQQYF.